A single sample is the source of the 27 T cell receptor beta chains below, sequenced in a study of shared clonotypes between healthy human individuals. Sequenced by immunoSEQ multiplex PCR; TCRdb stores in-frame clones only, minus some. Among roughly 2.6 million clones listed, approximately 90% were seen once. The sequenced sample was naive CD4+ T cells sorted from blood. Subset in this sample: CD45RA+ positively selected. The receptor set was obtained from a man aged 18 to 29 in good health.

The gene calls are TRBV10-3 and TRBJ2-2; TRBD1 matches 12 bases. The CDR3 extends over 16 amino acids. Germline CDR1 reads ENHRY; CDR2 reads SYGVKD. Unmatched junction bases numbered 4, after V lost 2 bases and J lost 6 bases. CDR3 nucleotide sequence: TGTGCCATCAGTGAGCGGGGACAGGGGGCGGCCGGGGAGCTGTTTTTT. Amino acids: CAISERGQGAAGELFF.

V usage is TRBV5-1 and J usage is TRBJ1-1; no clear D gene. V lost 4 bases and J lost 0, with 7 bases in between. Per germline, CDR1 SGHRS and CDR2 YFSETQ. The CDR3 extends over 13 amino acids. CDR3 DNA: TGCGCCAGCAGCCACGGACTGAACACTGAAGCTTTCTTT. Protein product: CASSHGLNTEAFF.

The DNA of the CDR3 is TGTGCCTGGAGCCTGATCATGACTAGCGGGAGACCAGGCGAGCAGTACTTC. As protein: CAWSLIMTSGRPGEQYF. The rearrangement joins TRBV30 to TRBJ2-5, with TRBD2 identical over 12 bases. Gene TRBJ2-7 matches the end of the DNA better, so the J call may be wrong. Germline-derived CDR1 and CDR2 are GTSNPN and SVGIG (reference sequence). This CDR3 comprises 17 residues.

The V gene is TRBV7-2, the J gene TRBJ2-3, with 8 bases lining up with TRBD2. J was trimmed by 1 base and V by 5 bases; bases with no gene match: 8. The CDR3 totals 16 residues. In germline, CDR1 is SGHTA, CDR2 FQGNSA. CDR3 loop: CASSRPPGGGTDTQYF. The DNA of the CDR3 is TGTGCCAGCAGCCGTCCACCGGGGGGGGGCACAGATACGCAGTATTTT.

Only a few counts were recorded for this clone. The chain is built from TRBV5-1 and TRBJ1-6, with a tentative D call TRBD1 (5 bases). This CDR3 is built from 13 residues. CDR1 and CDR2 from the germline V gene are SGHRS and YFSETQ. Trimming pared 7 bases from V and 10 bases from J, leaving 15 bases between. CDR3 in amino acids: CASSSGIGSPLHF. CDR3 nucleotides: TGCGCCAGCTCTTCAGGGATCGGATCACCCCTCCACTTT.

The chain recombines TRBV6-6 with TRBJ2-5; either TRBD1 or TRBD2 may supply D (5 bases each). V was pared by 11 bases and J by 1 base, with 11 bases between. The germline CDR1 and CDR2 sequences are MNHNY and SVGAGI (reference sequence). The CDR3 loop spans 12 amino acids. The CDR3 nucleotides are TGTGCCTGTACCGGGGCCCAAGAGACCCAGTACTTC. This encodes CACTGAQETQYF.

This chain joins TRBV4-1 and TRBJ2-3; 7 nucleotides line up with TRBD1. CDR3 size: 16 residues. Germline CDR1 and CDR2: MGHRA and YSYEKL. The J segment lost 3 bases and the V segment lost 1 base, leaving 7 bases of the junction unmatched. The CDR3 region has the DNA TGCGCCAGCAGCCAAGTTGTAGGGGGCAGTACAGATACGCAGTATTTT. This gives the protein CASSQVVGGSTDTQYF.

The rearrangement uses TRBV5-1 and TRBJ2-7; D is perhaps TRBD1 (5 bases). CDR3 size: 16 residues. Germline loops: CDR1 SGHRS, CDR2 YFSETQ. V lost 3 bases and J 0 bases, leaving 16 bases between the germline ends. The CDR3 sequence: CASSSWAGSSSYEQYF. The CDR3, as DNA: TGCGCCAGCAGCTCGTGGGCAGGGTCAAGCTCCTACGAGCAGTACTTC. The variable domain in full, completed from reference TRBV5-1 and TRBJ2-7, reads KAGVTQTPRYLIKTRGQQVTLSCSPISGHRSVSWYQQTPGQGLQFLFEYFSETQRNKGNFPGRFSGRQFSNSRSEMNVSTLELGDSALYLCASSSWAGSSSYEQYFGPGTRLTVT.

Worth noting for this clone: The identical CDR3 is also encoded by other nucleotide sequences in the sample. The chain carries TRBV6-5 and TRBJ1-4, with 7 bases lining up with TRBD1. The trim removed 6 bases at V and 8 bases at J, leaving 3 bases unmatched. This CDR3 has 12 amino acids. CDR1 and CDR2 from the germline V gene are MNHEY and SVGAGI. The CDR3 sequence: CASSRGGEKLFF. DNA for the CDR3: TGTGCCAGCAGCAGGGGGGGGGAAAAACTGTTTTTT.

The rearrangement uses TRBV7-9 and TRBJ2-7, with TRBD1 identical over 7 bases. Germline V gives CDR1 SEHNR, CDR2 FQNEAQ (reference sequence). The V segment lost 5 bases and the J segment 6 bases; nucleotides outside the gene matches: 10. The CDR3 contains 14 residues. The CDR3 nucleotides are TGTGCCAGCAGCCAGACAGGGTGGCCCCTCGAGCAGTACTTC. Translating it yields CASSQTGWPLEQYF.

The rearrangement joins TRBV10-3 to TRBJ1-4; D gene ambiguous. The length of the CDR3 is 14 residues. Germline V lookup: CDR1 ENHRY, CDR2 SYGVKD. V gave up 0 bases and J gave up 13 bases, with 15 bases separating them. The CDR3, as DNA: TGTGCCATCAGTGAGTCCGTTCAGGCGATTGGACTGTTTTTT. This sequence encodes CAISESVQAIGLFF.

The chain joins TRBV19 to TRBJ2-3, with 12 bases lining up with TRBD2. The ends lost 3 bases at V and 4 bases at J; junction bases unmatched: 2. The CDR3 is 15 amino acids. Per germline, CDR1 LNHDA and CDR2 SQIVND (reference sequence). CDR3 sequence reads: CASSMTSGSADTQYF. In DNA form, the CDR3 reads TGTGCCAGTAGTATGACTAGCGGGAGTGCAGATACGCAGTATTTT.

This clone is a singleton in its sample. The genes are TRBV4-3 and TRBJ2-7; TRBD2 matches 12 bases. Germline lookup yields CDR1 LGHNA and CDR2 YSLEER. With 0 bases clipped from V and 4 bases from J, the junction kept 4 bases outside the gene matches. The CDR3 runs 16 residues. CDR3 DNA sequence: TGCGCCAGCAGCCAAGATTTTACTAGCGGGAGGTACGAGCAGTACTTC. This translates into CASSQDFTSGRYEQYF.

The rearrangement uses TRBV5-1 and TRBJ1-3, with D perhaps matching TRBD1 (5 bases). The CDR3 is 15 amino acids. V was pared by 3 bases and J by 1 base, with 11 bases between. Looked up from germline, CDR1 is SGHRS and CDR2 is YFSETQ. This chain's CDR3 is CASSSEGYSGNTIYF. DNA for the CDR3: TGCGCCAGCAGCTCAGAGGGGTATTCTGGAAACACCATATATTTT.

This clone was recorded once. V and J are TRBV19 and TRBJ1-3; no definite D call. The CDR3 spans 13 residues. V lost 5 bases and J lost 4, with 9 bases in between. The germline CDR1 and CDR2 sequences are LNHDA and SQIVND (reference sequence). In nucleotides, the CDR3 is TGTGCCAGTAGTTTGGGAGTCGGAAACACCATATATTTT. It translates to CASSLGVGNTIYF. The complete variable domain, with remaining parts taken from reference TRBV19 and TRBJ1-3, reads DGGITQSPKYLFRKEGQNVTLSCEQNLNHDAMYWYRQDPGQGLRLIYYSQIVNDFQKGDIAEGYSVSREKKESFPLTVTSAQKNPTAFYLCASSLGVGNTIYFGEGSWLTVV.

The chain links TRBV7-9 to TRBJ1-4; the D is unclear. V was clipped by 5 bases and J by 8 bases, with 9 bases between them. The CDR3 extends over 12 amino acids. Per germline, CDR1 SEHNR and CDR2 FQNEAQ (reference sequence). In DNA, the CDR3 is TGTGCCAGCAGCCCCTTGGTCGAAAAACTGTTTTTT. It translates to CASSPLVEKLFF.

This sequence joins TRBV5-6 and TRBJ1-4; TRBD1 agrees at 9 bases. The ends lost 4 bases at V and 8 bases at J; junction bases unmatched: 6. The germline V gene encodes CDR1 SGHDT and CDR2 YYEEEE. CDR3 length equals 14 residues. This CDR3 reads CASSAGQGNEKLFF. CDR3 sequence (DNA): TGTGCCAGCAGCGCGGGACAGGGAAACGAAAAACTGTTTTTT.

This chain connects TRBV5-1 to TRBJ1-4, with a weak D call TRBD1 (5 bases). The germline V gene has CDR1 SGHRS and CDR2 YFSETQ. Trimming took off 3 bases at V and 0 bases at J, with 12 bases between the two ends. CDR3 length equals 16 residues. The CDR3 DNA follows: TGCGCCAGCAGCTCCTCAACAGGAGCAACTAATGAAAAACTGTTTTTT. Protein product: CASSSSTGATNEKLFF.

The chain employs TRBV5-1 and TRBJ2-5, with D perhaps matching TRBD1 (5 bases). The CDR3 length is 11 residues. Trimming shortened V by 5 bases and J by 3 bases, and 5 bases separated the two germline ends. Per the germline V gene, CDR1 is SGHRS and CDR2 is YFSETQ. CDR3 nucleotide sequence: TGCGCCAGCAGACAGGAAGAGACCCAGTACTTC. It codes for CASRQEETQYF.

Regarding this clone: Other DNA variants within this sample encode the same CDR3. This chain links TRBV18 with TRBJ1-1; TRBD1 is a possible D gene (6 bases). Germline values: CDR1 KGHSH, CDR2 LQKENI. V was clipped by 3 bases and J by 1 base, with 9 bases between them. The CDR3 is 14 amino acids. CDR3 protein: CASSPGTPNTEAFF. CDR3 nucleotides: TGTGCCAGCTCACCTGGGACACCGAACACTGAAGCTTTCTTT.

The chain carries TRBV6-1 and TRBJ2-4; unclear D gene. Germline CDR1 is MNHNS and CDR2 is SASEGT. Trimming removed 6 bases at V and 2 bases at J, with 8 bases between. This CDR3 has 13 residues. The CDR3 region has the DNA TGTGCCAGCAGCCTAGTTTCCAAAAACATTCAGTACTTC. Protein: CASSLVSKNIQYF.

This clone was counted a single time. CDR3 in amino acids: CSVIRTETPETQYF. The CDR3 coding sequence is TGCAGCGTTATTAGGACGGAGACTCCGGAGACCCAGTACTTC. This chain uses TRBV29-1 with TRBJ2-5; D not resolved. The germline V gene encodes CDR1 SQVTM and CDR2 ANQGSEA. CDR3 length: 14 residues. The V gene lost 5 bases and the J gene lost 5 bases, with 18 bases spanning the gap.

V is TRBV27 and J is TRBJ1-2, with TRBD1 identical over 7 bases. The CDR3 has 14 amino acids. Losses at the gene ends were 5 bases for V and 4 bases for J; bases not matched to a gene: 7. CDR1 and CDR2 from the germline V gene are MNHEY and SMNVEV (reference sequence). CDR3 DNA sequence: TGTGCCAGCAGTGGGACAGCTAAAGGCTATGGCTACACCTTC. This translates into CASSGTAKGYGYTF.

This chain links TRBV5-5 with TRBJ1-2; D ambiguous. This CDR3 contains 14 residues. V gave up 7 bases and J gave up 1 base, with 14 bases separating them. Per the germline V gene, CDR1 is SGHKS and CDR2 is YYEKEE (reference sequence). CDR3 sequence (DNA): TGTGCCAGCGCCCCCTTCGGGGATAACTATGGCTACACCTTC. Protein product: CASAPFGDNYGYTF.

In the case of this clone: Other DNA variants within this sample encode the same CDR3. Written as DNA, the CDR3 is TGTGCCAGCAGCTTAAGAATTTCTTACGAGCAGTACTTC. It is translated as CASSLRISYEQYF. The chain joins TRBV7-2 to TRBJ2-7; D is unclear. Trimming took off 2 bases at V and 4 bases at J, with 9 bases between the two ends. CDR3 length equals 13 residues. Germline lookup yields CDR1 SGHTA and CDR2 FQGNSA.

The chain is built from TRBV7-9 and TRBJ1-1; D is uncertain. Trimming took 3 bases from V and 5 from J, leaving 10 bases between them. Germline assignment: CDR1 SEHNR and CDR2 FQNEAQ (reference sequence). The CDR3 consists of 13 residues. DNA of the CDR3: TGTGCCAGCAGCTTGATAGGTGGTACTGAAGCTTTCTTT. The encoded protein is CASSLIGGTEAFF. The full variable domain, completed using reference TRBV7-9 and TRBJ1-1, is DTGVSQNPRHKITKRGQNVTFRCDPISEHNRLYWYRQTLGQGPEFLTYFQNEAQLEKSRLLSDRFSAERPKGSFSTLEIQRTEQGDSAMYLCASSLIGGTEAFFGQGTRLTVV.

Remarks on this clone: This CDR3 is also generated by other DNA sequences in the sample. The CDR3 loop reads CASSIGQRNQPQHF. For the CDR3, the DNA is TGTGCCAGTAGTATAGGGCAGAGAAATCAGCCCCAGCATTTT. The chain links TRBV19 to TRBJ1-5; D is unclear. V was clipped by 1 base and J by 4 bases, with 8 bases between them. The CDR3 contains 14 residues. CDR1 and CDR2 (germline): LNHDA, SQIVND (reference sequence).